These 19 T cell receptor beta chains were sequenced from one sample in a study of blood T cell repertoires in COVID-19. Assay: immunoSEQ multiplex PCR; the TCRdb copy retains only in-frame clones and omits some. The repertoire holds 95,000 to 100,000 clones, with around 87% as singletons. Sequencing was performed on peripheral blood. These receptors all come from a woman aged 30 to 39 with acute or convalescent COVID-19.

The count of this clone is one. The V call is TRBV28, the J call TRBJ1-3; D may be TRBD1 (6 bases). The CDR3 extends over 15 amino acids. The V end was cut by 2 bases, the J end by 0 bases, with 8 bases between. Germline CDR1 reads MDHEN; CDR2 reads SYDVKM. Here the CDR3 reads CASSLGGASGNTIYF. As DNA, the CDR3 is TGTGCCAGCAGTTTAGGGGGGGCCTCTGGAAACACCATATATTTT.

This clone was picked up one time. The genes are TRBV18 and TRBJ1-1; possibly TRBD1 for D (6 bases). Germline loops: CDR1 KGHSH, CDR2 LQKENI. Deletions cut 6 bases from V and 3 bases from J, with 11 bases between. This CDR3 contains 13 residues. DNA of the CDR3: TGTGCCAGCTCCACAGGGATTGACACTGAAGCTTTCTTT. Translating it yields CASSTGIDTEAFF.

J is TRBJ2-3 and V is TRBV27, with TRBD2 identical over 8 bases. Germline trimming cut 5 bases from V and 4 bases from J; bases unmatched to any gene: 11. Germline CDR1 MNHEY, CDR2 SMNVEV (reference sequence). This CDR3 comprises 16 residues. The chain's CDR3 is CASSTPGLGQADTQYF. The CDR3 coding sequence is TGTGCCAGCAGTACGCCGGGACTAGGGCAGGCAGATACGCAGTATTTT.

The chain uses TRBV7-9 and TRBJ1-4; 7 nucleotides match TRBD1. The trim removed 2 bases at V and 5 bases at J, leaving 5 bases unmatched. The CDR3 consists of 15 residues. CDR1 SEHNR and CDR2 FQNEAQ come from the germline V gene (reference sequence). Written as DNA, the CDR3 is TGTGCCAGCAGCTTACCGGGACAGTCAAATGAAAAACTGTTTTTT. The encoded protein is CASSLPGQSNEKLFF.

The V gene is TRBV6-6, the J gene TRBJ2-7; D unclear. V gave up 0 bases and J gave up 1 base, with 10 bases separating them. CDR1 is MNHNY, CDR2 SVGAGI, per germline (reference sequence). This CDR3 is built from 15 residues. For the CDR3, the DNA is TGTGCCAGCAGTTACTCAGGCGGCGTATCCTACGAGCAGTACTTC. Protein sequence: CASSYSGGVSYEQYF.

The chain uses TRBV5-1 and TRBJ1-6; a weak D match, TRBD1 (5 bases). CDR1 SGHRS and CDR2 YFSETQ come from the germline V gene. This CDR3 has 16 amino acids. Trimming cost V 4 bases and J 9 bases, with 20 bases left between them. CDR3 in amino acids: CASSLGPEGSGSPLHF. The CDR3 DNA is TGCGCCAGCAGCCTGGGACCGGAGGGGTCCGGTTCACCCCTCCACTTT.

This chain links TRBV11-1 with TRBJ2-3; D remains ambiguous. The V end lost 2 bases, the J end lost 3 bases, and 12 bases lay between the germline ends. Per the germline V gene, CDR1 is SGHAT and CDR2 is FQDESV (reference sequence). CDR3 length: 15 residues. The CDR3, as DNA: TGTGCCAGCAGCTTACAAGCTTTACTAACAGATACGCAGTATTTT. Its protein is CASSLQALLTDTQYF.

The gene calls are TRBV9 and TRBJ1-3; D remains ambiguous. V was trimmed by 5 bases and J by 4 bases, leaving 16 bases between them. The CDR3 extends over 15 amino acids. Germline CDR1 is SGDLS and CDR2 is YYNGEE. CDR3 sequence (DNA): TGTGCCAGCAGTGGCGGACTCTCTCTGGGAAACACCATATATTTT. The encoded protein is CASSGGLSLGNTIYF.

The genes are TRBV4-1 and TRBJ2-1; 9 positions match TRBD2. Germline trimming cut 2 bases from V and 4 bases from J; bases unmatched to any gene: 3. Germline V gives CDR1 MGHRA, CDR2 YSYEKL. The CDR3 totals 15 residues. CDR3 protein: CASSQTSGRYNEQFF. DNA for the CDR3: TGCGCCAGCAGCCAAACTAGCGGGCGGTACAATGAGCAGTTCTTC.

V gene TRBV18 combines with J gene TRBJ2-7, with D hard to call. The CDR3 sequence is 14 residues long. Per the germline V gene, CDR1 is KGHSH and CDR2 is LQKENI. With 5 bases removed from V and 2 bases from J, the gap between germline ends came to 13 bases. CDR3 nucleotides: TGTGCCAGCTCAGGGCTCCAGGCCCCCTACGAGCAGTACTTC. It translates to CASSGLQAPYEQYF. The full variable domain, in which reference TRBV18 and TRBJ2-7 provide the parts outside the CDR3, is NAGVMQNPRHLVRRRGQEARLRCSPMKGHSHVYWYRQLPEEGLKFMVYLQKENIIDESGMPKERFSAEFPKEGPSILRIQQVVRGDSAAYFCASSGLQAPYEQYFGPGTRLTVT.

The rearrangement joins TRBV30 to TRBJ1-5; D not certain. The germline V and J ends were trimmed by 2 bases and 9 bases, with 8 bases remaining between them. Germline V gives CDR1 GTSNPN, CDR2 SVGIG (reference sequence). CDR3 size: 11 residues. The CDR3 nucleotides read TGTGCCTGGAGTAGAGATTCGCCCCAGCATTTT. This gives the protein CAWSRDSPQHF. The full variable domain, in which reference TRBV30 and TRBJ1-5 provide the parts outside the CDR3, is SQTIHQWPATLVQPVGSPLSLECTVEGTSNPNLYWYRQAAGRGLQLLFYSVGIGQISSEVPQNLSASRPQDRQFILSSKKLLLSDSGFYLCAWSRDSPQHFGDGTRLSIL.

This clone was detected only a few times. V usage is TRBV11-3 and J usage is TRBJ1-2, with 7 bases fitting TRBD1. The CDR3 is made up of 17 amino acids. The germline CDR1 and CDR2 sequences are SGHNT and YENEEA. Losses at the gene ends were 4 bases for V and 0 bases for J; bases not matched to a gene: 11. The DNA for the CDR3 is TGTGCCAGCAGCTACCGGCCGGGGACAGAGTCTAACTATGGCTACACCTTC. Amino acids: CASSYRPGTESNYGYTF.

This rearrangement joins TRBV19 to TRBJ2-7; 7 bases line up with TRBD1. The CDR3 has 14 residues. V lost 4 bases and J lost 2; bases outside the gene matches: 5. Germline V lookup: CDR1 LNHDA, CDR2 SQIVND (reference sequence). CDR3 coding DNA: TGTGCCAGTAGTACCCTCGGGACAGCCTACGAGCAGTACTTC. It yields the protein CASSTLGTAYEQYF. Based on the CDR3 plus reference TRBV19 and TRBJ2-7, the full variable domain is DGGITQSPKYLFRKEGQNVTLSCEQNLNHDAMYWYRQDPGQGLRLIYYSQIVNDFQKGDIAEGYSVSREKKESFPLTVTSAQKNPTAFYLCASSTLGTAYEQYFGPGTRLTVT.

This clone was found once. The CDR3 spells CASSSRTGGYTF. The CDR3 DNA is TGTGCCAGTAGTTCCAGGACAGGTGGCTACACCTTC. V is TRBV19 and J is TRBJ1-2; 7 bases match TRBD1. CDR3 length equals 12 residues. CDR1 is LNHDA, CDR2 SQIVND, per germline (reference sequence). The V gene end was trimmed by 5 bases and the J gene end by 7 bases; junction bases not matched to a gene: 4.

The rearrangement joins TRBV2 to TRBJ2-1; D might be TRBD1 (5 bases). The germline V gene encodes CDR1 SNHLY and CDR2 FYNNEI. The CDR3 consists of 12 residues. V was trimmed by 6 bases and J by 6 bases, leaving 9 bases between them. The CDR3, as DNA: TGTGCCAGCAGCTGGACAACCAATGAGCAGTTCTTC. Its translation: CASSWTTNEQFF.

This sequence joins TRBV27 and TRBJ1-5; tentative D call: TRBD1 (5 bases). Trimming stripped 4 bases from V and 1 base from J, with 14 bases between. This CDR3 region has 16 residues. Germline-derived CDR1 and CDR2 are MNHEY and SMNVEV (reference sequence). The CDR3 DNA reads TGTGCCAGCAGTTCCCCCAGGCAGGGCAGCAATCAGCCCCAGCATTTT. Its protein product is CASSSPRQGSNQPQHF.

The chain combines TRBV27 with TRBJ1-2; the D is unclear. V lost 4 bases, J lost 4 bases, and 13 bases lay in between. The CDR3 consists of 14 residues. Germline V gene lookup returns CDR1 MNHEY and CDR2 SMNVEV (reference sequence). CDR3 sequence: CASSYLRLTYGYTF. The CDR3 coding sequence is TGTGCCAGCAGTTACTTACGTCTTACCTATGGCTACACCTTC.

CDR3 protein: CASSQALGLEYEQYF. CDR3 nucleotide sequence: TGTGCCAGCAGCCAGGCCCTCGGTTTGGAGTACGAGCAGTACTTC. This chain uses TRBV3-1 (or the pseudogene TRBV3-2) with TRBJ2-7; D is ambiguous. Germline V gene data show CDR1 as LGHDT and CDR2 as YNNKEL (reference sequence). Trimming removed 3 bases at V and 4 bases at J, with 16 bases between. The length of the CDR3 is 15 residues.

The chain combines TRBV2 with TRBJ1-1, with 7 bases that match TRBD1. In germline, CDR1 is SNHLY, CDR2 FYNNEI. The CDR3 consists of 16 residues. The trim removed 3 bases at V and 3 bases at J, leaving 10 bases unmatched. CDR3 protein: CASSDDREVGYTEAFF. The DNA of the CDR3 is TGTGCCAGCAGTGATGACAGGGAGGTGGGTTACACTGAAGCTTTCTTT.